Reported below is one TCR beta chain. No antigen is known for it. Base quality data are lacking; no much larger clone is found one base away. This entry belongs to a study of blood T cell repertoires in COVID-19 (dated by TCRdb to 2019 to 2021). For the wider study: Samples covering the acute and convalescent phases of COVID-19 were provided by collaborators in the United States, Italy and Spain. The dataset comprised deeply sampled blood TCRbeta repertoires from subjects exposed to, actively infected with, or recovered from COVID-19. Sample metadata almost always included a de-identified subject ID, COVID-19 status, age in years and sex. The repertoires were made available in a free public database intended to serve as a resource for research on the immune response to SARS-CoV-2. Samples came from the ongoing ImmuneRACE study (first 160 participants) plus 1,254 subjects from 6 global collaborators. The material from the prospective study consisted of cDNA or gDNA derived from T cells, B-cell-depleted T cells, or PBMCs. Where available, HLA class I and class II types were obtained from metadata supplied by the sample provider rather than from assay-based typing. Broad study findings and their caveats: Clinical and demographic metadata were provided uncurated, with the amount varying by source and participant.

TCRbeta CDR3 regions were amplified from genomic DNA using the immunoSEQ Assay, a bias-controlled multiplex PCR. In the authors' own workflow: Nucleated cell counts per sample were estimated from amplification of reference gene primers within the assay. To quantify the absolute abundance of each unique TCRbeta CDR3 rearrangement, sequence reads were collapsed and filtered. For each sample, productive Simpson clonality was calculated as the square root of Simpson's diversity index across productive rearrangements. The clones in this table, taken by TCRdb from immuneACCESS, are in-frame only. Not every clone is retained; where verified, under half of the shortfall comes from an unresolved V gene, and the cause of the rest is unknown. Clonal size and the V and J genes are those of that table, whereas D and trimming came from the DNA. Within this sample are around 95,000 clones, with roughly 80% of them counted one time only. The ten largest clones add up to approximately 12% of the sample.

The germline V gene (reference sequence) specifies SEHNR as CDR1 and FQNEAQ as CDR2. Reading from cysteine to phenylalanine, the CDR3 counts 15 amino acids. Just the 45-base CDR3 DNA is kept, in frame starting at base 1. The junction carries 13 bases between V and J, which are trimmed by 4 bases and 3 bases respectively. The collaborating institutions used their own protocols to collect whole blood in K2EDTA tubes. For TCRbeta analysis, collaborators shipped samples in one of three forms: frozen whole blood, isolated PBMCs, or DNA extracted from either of those sample types. The clonotype comes from a woman aged 80 or older with acute or convalescent COVID-19. The sample comprised peripheral blood. This chain joins TRBV7-9 to TRBJ1-5, with no confident D gene call. The CDR3 protein sequence reads: CASSSDRVHNQPQHF. The nucleotide sequence is given as TGTGCCAGCAGCTCTGACCGGGTCCACAATCAGCCCCAGCATTTT. The CDR3 plus the reference TRBV7-9 and TRBJ1-5 genes for the other parts give the full variable domain: DTGVSQNPRHKITKRGQNVTFRCDPISEHNRLYWYRQTLGQGPEFLTYFQNEAQLEKSRLLSDRFSAERPKGSFSTLEIQRTEQGDSAMYLCASSSDRVHNQPQHFGDGTRLSIL.